The clone carrying this T cell receptor (beta chain) showed up just a few times. V gave up 4 bases and J gave up 6 bases; unmatched junction bases: 7. CDR3 size: 15 residues. The V gene's germline CDR1 is LNHDA and CDR2 SQIVND (reference sequence). This sample is drawn from a study of blood T cell repertoires in COVID-19. The wider study: Acute-phase and convalescent COVID-19 samples originated in the United States, Italy and Spain. T cells, B-cell-depleted T cells, or PBMCs supplied cDNA or gDNA.

Methods used by the authors: Amplified reference gene primers provided the basis for estimating nucleated cell counts. Clones were sequenced by immunoSEQ multiplex PCR, and TCRdb holds only the in-frame ones, with some missing. For V, J and clone size, that table is used; D and trimming come from the DNA. This sample carries 60,000 to 65,000 clones, nearly 90% of them seen once, and the ten largest clones take roughly 3.2%. The rearrangement links TRBV19 to TRBJ1-2, with 11 bases identical to TRBD1. This TCR derives from a man between 45 and 60 years old with active COVID-19. Sequencing was performed on peripheral blood. CDR3 protein: CASSNLGQGVHGYTF. The CDR3 DNA sequence: TGTGCCAGTAGTAACCTGGGACAGGGGGTACATGGCTACACCTTC.